The clone carrying this T cell receptor (beta chain) is medium-sized by frequency. Antigen unknown. CDR1 and CDR2 from the germline V gene are MNHEY and SVGAGI. The CDR3 runs to 18 residues. TRB amplification used roughly 250 ng of peripheral blood genomic DNA. Multiplex touch-down PCR amplified TRB using TRB-A and TRB-B pools in one tube. TCRdb re-called the multiplex PCR reads and shows each CDR3 protein once, DNA omitted. The listing records roughly 5,000 distinct CDR3 sequences. This entry is derived from a study of T cell clusters in autoimmune cytopenias. Study-level findings and limits: Comparing secondary cytopenia with chronic lymphocytic leukemia showed no cluster-lack signature, apparently masked by lymphoma repertoire. TRB repertoire shifts in secondary cytopenia and chronic lymphocytic leukemia mostly reflected lymphoma, not autoimmunity. Primary autoimmune cytopenia patients seemingly lacked the physiological T cell clusters found in healthy donors.

Sequenced sample: peripheral blood. This TCR derives from a human donor with an autoimmune cytopenia or autoimmune hepatitis (not recorded which). The rearrangement joins TRBV6-5 to TRBJ1-2; TCRdb picks TRBD1, but there is no DNA to check that call. The CDR3 protein is CASSYNVGRGLTNYGYTF.